These 17 T cell receptor beta chains were sequenced from one sample in a study of blood T cell repertoires in COVID-19. The method was immunoSEQ multiplex PCR; TCRdb's version includes in-frame clones alone and lacks a portion of them. The sample carries about 250,000 clones, around 88% recorded once. Source material: PBMCs or T cells enriched from blood (not recorded which). The receptors were sampled from a man aged 35-49 years who had recovered from COVID-19.

The chain joins TRBV11-2 to TRBJ1-6; no firm D call. Germline CDR1 SGHAT, CDR2 FQNNGV. Trimming took off 1 base at V and 9 bases at J, with 10 bases between the two ends. The CDR3 consists of 14 residues. CDR3 amino acids: CASSLGAVGSPLHF. CDR3 DNA: TGTGCCAGCAGCTTAGGGGCAGTGGGTTCACCCCTCCACTTT.

This clone was observed once. The V call is TRBV7-9, the J call TRBJ1-4; the D is unclear. Germline V gives CDR1 SEHNR, CDR2 FQNEAQ (reference sequence). The CDR3 extends over 12 amino acids. The CDR3 nucleotides are TGTGCGAGCGGGGAGACTAATGAAAAACTGTTTTTT. Residues: CASGETNEKLFF.

In this sample, this clone turned up many times. This chain joins TRBV5-4 and TRBJ1-1; D ambiguous. CDR1 is SGHNT and CDR2 is YYREEE in the germline V gene (reference sequence). V was clipped by 0 bases and J by 11 bases, with 11 bases between them. This CDR3 contains 12 residues. This CDR3 reads CASSLESGDAFF. The CDR3 DNA reads as TGTGCCAGCAGCTTGGAGTCGGGTGACGCTTTCTTT. The full variable domain, completed using reference TRBV5-4 and TRBJ1-1, is ETGVTQSPTHLIKTRGQQVTLRCSSQSGHNTVSWYQQALGQGPQFIFQYYREEENGRGNFPPRFSGLQFPNYSSELNVNALELDDSALYLCASSLESGDAFFGQGTRLTVV.

This clone was detected only a few times. The rearrangement links TRBV15 to TRBJ1-3; D unresolved. Trimming removed 0 bases at V and 0 bases at J, with 9 bases between. The germline CDR1 and CDR2 sequences are LNHNV and YYDKDF (reference sequence). This CDR3 has 16 residues. CDR3 protein: CATSRDRESSGNTIYF. The DNA of the CDR3 is TGTGCCACCAGCAGAGATCGAGAGAGCTCTGGAAACACCATATATTTT.

The genes are TRBV11-3 and TRBJ1-1; D is unclear. CDR3 length equals 14 residues. Trimming took off 2 bases at V and 0 bases at J, with 7 bases between the two ends. Germline values: CDR1 SGHNT, CDR2 YENEEA. The CDR3, as DNA: TGTGCCAGCAGCTTAAGAGGTGTGAACACTGAAGCTTTCTTT. Its translation is CASSLRGVNTEAFF.

The V call is TRBV5-5, the J call TRBJ2-3; D remains ambiguous. There are 15 residues in the CDR3. The germline V gene encodes CDR1 SGHKS and CDR2 YYEKEE (reference sequence). Trimming removed 0 bases at V and 2 bases at J, with 10 bases between. CDR3 sequence reads: CASSLVLGNTDTQYF. In DNA form, the CDR3 reads TGTGCCAGCAGCTTGGTTCTAGGTAACACAGATACGCAGTATTTT. The entire variable domain, with the rest obtained from reference TRBV5-5 and TRBJ2-3, is as follows: DAGVTQSPTHLIKTRGQQVTLRCSPISGHKSVSWYQQVLGQGPQFIFQYYEKEERGRGNFPDRFSARQFPNYSSELNVNALLLGDSALYLCASSLVLGNTDTQYFGPGTRLTVL.

The chain carries TRBV12-5 and TRBJ2-7, with D perhaps TRBD2 (7 bases). Germline-derived CDR1 and CDR2 are LGHNT and FRNRAP. Trimming took off 7 bases at V and 5 bases at J, with 15 bases between the two ends. This CDR3 is 13 amino acids long. The CDR3 nucleotides read TGTGCTAGTGCCGTTGGCGGGGGCGACGAGCAGTACTTC. Its protein product is CASAVGGGDEQYF.

The V call is TRBV19, the J call TRBJ2-1; 8 nucleotides agree with TRBD1. The germline V gene encodes CDR1 LNHDA and CDR2 SQIVND (reference sequence). This CDR3 is 12 amino acids long. V shed 9 bases and J 3 bases; nucleotides not matched to a gene: 1. CDR3: CASGTGYNEQFF. CDR3 sequence (DNA): TGTGCCAGCGGGACAGGCTACAATGAGCAGTTCTTC.

This clone has only a few counts. The gene calls are TRBV27 and TRBJ1-6, with 10 bases fitting TRBD1. Looked up from germline, CDR1 is MNHEY and CDR2 is SMNVEV (reference sequence). V shed 3 bases and J 6 bases; nucleotides not matched to a gene: 5. This CDR3 is 16 amino acids long. For the CDR3, the DNA is TGTGCCAGCAGTTTGGTAGGGACAGGGGCTAATTCACCCCTCCACTTT. Amino acids: CASSLVGTGANSPLHF.

This chain joins TRBV7-8 and TRBJ2-3, with 7 bases lining up with TRBD2. The length of the CDR3 is 17 residues. The V gene's germline CDR1 is SGHVS and CDR2 FQNEAQ. Trimming removed 2 bases from V and 0 bases from J; junction bases left unmatched: 8. In DNA, the CDR3 is TGTGCCAGCAGCTTAACGGTTCGTAGCGGGAGCACAGATACGCAGTATTTT. Its translation is CASSLTVRSGSTDTQYF.

The chain combines TRBV5-1 with TRBJ1-5, with D possibly being TRBD1 (6 bases). The germline V gene encodes CDR1 SGHRS and CDR2 YFSETQ. The V end was cut by 1 base, the J end by 7 bases, with 15 bases between. This CDR3 comprises 15 residues. CDR3 in amino acids: CASSLIGGAEQPQHF. CDR3 DNA: TGCGCCAGCAGCTTGATTGGGGGCGCAGAGCAGCCCCAGCATTTT.

The gene calls are TRBV6-5 and TRBJ1-1, with TRBD1 as a possible D gene (6 bases). Trimming removed 6 bases at V and 9 bases at J, with 14 bases between. Germline V gene data show CDR1 as MNHEY and CDR2 as SVGAGI. The CDR3 totals 12 residues. The CDR3 DNA is TGTGCCAGCAGACGACTTGGGACAAAAGCTTTCTTT. Translation gives CASRRLGTKAFF.

This clone was found once. The genes are TRBV7-9 and TRBJ2-7; D is undetermined. The V and J ends lost 3 bases and 4 bases respectively, with 7 bases between them. CDR3 length: 12 residues. Germline assignment: CDR1 SEHNR and CDR2 FQNEAQ (reference sequence). Written as DNA, the CDR3 is TGTGCCAGCAGCTTCGAGCCTTACGAGCAGTACTTC. As protein: CASSFEPYEQYF.

This sequence joins TRBV12-3 or TRBV12-4 and TRBJ2-3; maybe TRBD2 (7 bases). The CDR3 covers 13 residues. The V gene lost 6 bases and the J gene lost 6 bases, with 13 bases spanning the gap. CDR3 DNA sequence: TGTGCCAGCAGGGCGGGGGCCTGGGATACGCAGTATTTT. It is translated as CASRAGAWDTQYF.

V and J are TRBV5-6 and TRBJ1-5, with D hard to call. V lost 0 bases and J lost 7, with 8 bases in between. CDR1 SGHDT and CDR2 YYEEEE come from the germline V gene. The CDR3 extends over 13 amino acids. In nucleotides, the CDR3 is TGTGCCAGCAGCTTGGGGGAGGGACAGCCCCAGCATTTT. Amino acids: CASSLGEGQPQHF.

The CDR3 bases are TGTGCCAGCAGCTTCAACAGGGAGAATGAGCAGTTCTTC. As protein: CASSFNRENEQFF. The chain combines TRBV11-2 with TRBJ2-1, with TRBD1 as a possible D gene (6 bases). V dropped 3 bases and J dropped 7 bases, with 10 bases sitting between them. Per the germline V gene, CDR1 is SGHAT and CDR2 is FQNNGV. CDR3 length equals 13 residues.

This rearrangement joins TRBV7-2 to TRBJ2-7; 7 nucleotides align to TRBD1. The trim removed 5 bases at V and 2 bases at J, leaving 9 bases unmatched. This CDR3 has 15 residues. Germline CDR1 reads SGHTA; CDR2 reads FQGNSA. The CDR3 DNA follows: TGTGCCAGCAGCCTTTCCCCGGGGACAGCCTACGAGCAGTACTTC. Its translation: CASSLSPGTAYEQYF.